This T cell receptor (beta chain) derives from a study of T cells after yellow fever vaccination. This clonotype was observed at least ten times. Trimming left V 2 bases short and J 3 bases short, with 13 bases between. Germline loops: CDR1 KGHSH, CDR2 LQKENI. The CDR3 loop spans 15 amino acids. TCRdb called the 5' RACE reads again in MiXCR, with one record for every CDR3 protein. The sample holds 200,000 to 250,000 distinct CDR3 sequences; more than 3% are singletons and the top ten take 2.5% to 3.5%. The source material was CD4+ T cells sorted from PBMCs, sampled 10 days after the yellow fever booster vaccination. The clonotype was recovered from a man between 18 and 29 years old who received the YFV17D yellow fever vaccine. The rearrangement joins TRBV18 to TRBJ1-1, with D maybe TRBD1 (5 bases). In DNA, the CDR3 is TGTGCCAGCTCACCAGAAGGGGTCGGGGACACTGAAGCTTTCTTT. Protein sequence: CASSPEGVGDTEAFF.